The 9 T cell receptor beta chains in this list originate from one sample, sequenced in a study of cytomegalovirus exposure and HLA in healthy donors. This PCR relied on a set of 60 Vbeta primers and 13 Jbeta primers. Measured with immunoSEQ multiplex PCR; TCRdb has only the in-frame clones, and not every one. The profile covers about 80,000 clones, with around 60% appearing a single time and 3.5% to 4.5% taken by the ten largest. The source material was PBMCs. The receptors were sampled from a male donor in good health and CMV-seropositive.

A single count supports this clone. The chain uses TRBV6-5 and TRBJ1-1; D remains ambiguous. V was cut by 6 bases and J by 2 bases, with 13 bases left in between. The CDR3 runs to 14 residues. The germline CDR1 and CDR2 sequences are MNHEY and SVGAGI. The CDR3 spells CASRRETKNTEAFF. CDR3 bases: TGTGCCAGCAGGCGGGAGACCAAAAACACTGAAGCTTTCTTT.

The J gene is TRBJ2-3, the V gene TRBV4-2, with 7 bases that match TRBD2. The CDR3 has 15 amino acids. J lost 1 base, V lost 1 base, and 2 bases had no gene match. The germline V gene has CDR1 LGHNA and CDR2 YNFKEQ. The CDR3 spells CASSQGAGGTDTQYF. The CDR3 DNA reads TGTGCCAGCAGCCAAGGGGCGGGGGGCACAGATACGCAGTATTTT.

The CDR3 nucleotides read TGTGCCAGCAGCCAAGAGGAGGTCAGAGGGAATCAGCCCCAGCATTTT. This sequence encodes CASSQEEVRGNQPQHF. The chain is built from TRBV4-2 and TRBJ1-5, with D uncertain. CDR3 length equals 16 residues. CDR1 is LGHNA, CDR2 YNFKEQ, per germline. Deletions cut 0 bases from V and 4 bases from J, with 13 bases between.

V gene TRBV6-5 combines with J gene TRBJ1-1; D gene uncertain. The CDR3 loop spans 11 amino acids. The germline gives CDR1 MNHEY, CDR2 SVGAGI. V shed 8 bases and J shed 1 base, with 5 bases lying between them. CDR3 protein: CASGPNTEAFF. DNA for the CDR3: TGTGCCAGCGGGCCGAACACTGAAGCTTTCTTT.

V gene TRBV30 combines with J gene TRBJ2-5; TRBD1 aligns across 7 bases. Losses at the gene ends were 8 bases for V and 2 bases for J; bases not matched to a gene: 17. Germline V gene lookup returns CDR1 GTSNPN and CDR2 SVGIG (reference sequence). The CDR3 consists of 16 residues. The CDR3 loop is CAGSVLPGQQQETQYF. DNA of the CDR3: TGTGCCGGCTCAGTCCTACCGGGACAGCAGCAAGAGACCCAGTACTTC.

This chain joins TRBV28 and TRBJ1-5, with no clear D. The CDR3 has 14 amino acids. V shed 3 bases and J shed 4 bases, with 10 bases lying between them. The germline CDR1 and CDR2 sequences are MDHEN and SYDVKM. The CDR3: CASSFGSGNQPQHF. The CDR3 nucleotides read TGTGCCAGCAGTTTTGGTTCGGGAAATCAGCCCCAGCATTTT.

Turning to this clone: Other DNA sequences from this sample encode an identical CDR3 as well. V is TRBV13 and J is TRBJ1-2; perhaps TRBD1 as D (6 bases). This CDR3 is built from 14 residues. V lost 0 bases to trimming and J lost 5 bases, with 10 bases between them. Germline V lookup: CDR1 PRHDT, CDR2 FYEKMQ (reference sequence). The CDR3 here is CASSLGTGRYGYTF. The DNA for the CDR3 is TGTGCCAGCAGCTTAGGTACAGGGCGGTATGGCTACACCTTC.

This clone was counted a few times. The chain employs TRBV18 and TRBJ2-3; 7 bases are a match to TRBD2. The CDR3 totals 14 residues. Germline V gene lookup returns CDR1 KGHSH and CDR2 LQKENI. V trimming: 3 bases; J trimming: 14 bases; junction bases outside the gene matches: 14. CDR3 protein: CASSPDAGVPSGYF. The DNA of the CDR3 is TGTGCCAGCTCACCTGATGCGGGAGTTCCCAGCGGGTATTTT.

Comment on this clone: An end of the junction does not agree with germline; a read error may underlie this. In DNA, the CDR3 is TGTGCTAGCAGCTTAGATCCTATGGACGAGCAGTACTTC. Translated: CASSLDPMDEQYF. The chain uses TRBV7-7 and TRBJ2-7; D gene uncertain. Germline V lookup: CDR1 SSHAT, CDR2 FNYEAQ (reference sequence). CDR3 length: 13 residues.